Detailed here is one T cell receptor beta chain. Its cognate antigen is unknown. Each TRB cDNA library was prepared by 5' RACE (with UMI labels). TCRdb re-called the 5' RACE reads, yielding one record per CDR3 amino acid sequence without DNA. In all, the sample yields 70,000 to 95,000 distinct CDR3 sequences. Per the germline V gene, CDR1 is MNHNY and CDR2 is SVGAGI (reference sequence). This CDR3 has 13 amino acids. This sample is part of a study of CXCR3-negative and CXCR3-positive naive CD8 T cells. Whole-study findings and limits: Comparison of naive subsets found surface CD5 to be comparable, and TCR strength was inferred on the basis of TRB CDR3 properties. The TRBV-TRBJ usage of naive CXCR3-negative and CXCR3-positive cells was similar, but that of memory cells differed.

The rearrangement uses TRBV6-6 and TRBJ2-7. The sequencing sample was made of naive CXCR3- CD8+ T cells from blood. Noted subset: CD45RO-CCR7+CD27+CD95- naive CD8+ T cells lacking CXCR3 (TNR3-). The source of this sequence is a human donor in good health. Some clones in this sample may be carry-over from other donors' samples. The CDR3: CASSLRYSYEQYF.